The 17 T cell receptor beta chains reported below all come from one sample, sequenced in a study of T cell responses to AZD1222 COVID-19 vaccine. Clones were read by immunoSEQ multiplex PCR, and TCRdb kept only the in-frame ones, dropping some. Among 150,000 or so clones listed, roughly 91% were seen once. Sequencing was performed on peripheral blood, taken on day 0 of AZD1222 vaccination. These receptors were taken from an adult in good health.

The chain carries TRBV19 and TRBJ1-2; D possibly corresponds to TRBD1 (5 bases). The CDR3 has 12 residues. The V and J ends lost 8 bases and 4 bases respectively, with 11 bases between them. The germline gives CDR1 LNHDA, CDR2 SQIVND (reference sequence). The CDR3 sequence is CASLYGTYGYTF. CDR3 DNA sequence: TGTGCCAGTCTCTACGGGACCTATGGCTACACCTTC.

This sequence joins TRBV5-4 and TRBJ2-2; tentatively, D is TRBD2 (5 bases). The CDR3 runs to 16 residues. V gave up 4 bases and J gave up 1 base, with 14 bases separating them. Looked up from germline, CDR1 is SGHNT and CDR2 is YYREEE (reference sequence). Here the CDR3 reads CASSPAGGKNTGELFF. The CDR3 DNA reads TGTGCCAGCAGCCCGGCGGGCGGAAAGAACACCGGGGAGCTGTTTTTT.

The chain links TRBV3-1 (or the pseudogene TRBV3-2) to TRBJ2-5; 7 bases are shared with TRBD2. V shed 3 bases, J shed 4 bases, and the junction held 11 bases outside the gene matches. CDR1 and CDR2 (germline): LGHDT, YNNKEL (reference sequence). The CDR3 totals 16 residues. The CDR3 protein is CASSHSPSVAGETQYF. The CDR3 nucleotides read TGTGCCAGCAGCCATTCCCCCTCAGTAGCGGGAGAGACCCAGTACTTC.

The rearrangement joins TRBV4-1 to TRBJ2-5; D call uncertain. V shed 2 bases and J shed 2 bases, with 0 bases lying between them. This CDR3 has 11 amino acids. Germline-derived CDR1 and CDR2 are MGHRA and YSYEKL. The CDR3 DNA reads TGCGCCAGCAGCCAACAAGAGACCCAGTACTTC. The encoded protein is CASSQQETQYF.

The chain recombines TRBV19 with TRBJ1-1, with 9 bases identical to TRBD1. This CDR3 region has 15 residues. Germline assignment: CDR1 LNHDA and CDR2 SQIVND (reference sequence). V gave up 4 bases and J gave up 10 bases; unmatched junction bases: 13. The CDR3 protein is CASSSPDRGTIGAFF. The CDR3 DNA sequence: TGTGCCAGTAGTAGCCCGGACAGGGGAACGATTGGAGCTTTCTTT.

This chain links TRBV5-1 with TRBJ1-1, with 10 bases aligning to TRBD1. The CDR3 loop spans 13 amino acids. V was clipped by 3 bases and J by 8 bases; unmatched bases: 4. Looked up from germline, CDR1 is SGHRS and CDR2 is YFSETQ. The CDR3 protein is CASSSGTGEEAFF. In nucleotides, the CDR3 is TGCGCCAGCAGCTCGGGGACAGGGGAGGAAGCTTTCTTT.

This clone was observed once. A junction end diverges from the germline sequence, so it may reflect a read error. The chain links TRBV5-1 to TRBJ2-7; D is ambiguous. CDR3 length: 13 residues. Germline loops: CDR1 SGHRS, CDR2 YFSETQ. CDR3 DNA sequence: TGCGCCAGCAGCTTGTCCGGATCCTACAAGCAGTACTTC. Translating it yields CASSLSGSYKQYF.

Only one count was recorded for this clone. The CDR3 sequence is CASRGDSVDTQYF. CDR3 nucleotide sequence: TGTGCCAGCAGAGGTGATTCAGTAGATACGCAGTATTTT. V and J are TRBV12-3 or TRBV12-4 and TRBJ2-3; D gene unclear. V was shortened by 6 bases and J by 5 bases, with 12 bases between the two germline ends. The length of the CDR3 is 13 residues.

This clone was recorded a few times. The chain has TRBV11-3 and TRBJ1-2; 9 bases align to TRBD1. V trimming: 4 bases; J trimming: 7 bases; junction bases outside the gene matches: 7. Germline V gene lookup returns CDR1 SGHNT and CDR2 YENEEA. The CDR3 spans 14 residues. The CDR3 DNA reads TGTGCCAGCAGCTCCGGGACAGGGAGAGTTGGCTACACCTTC. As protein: CASSSGTGRVGYTF.

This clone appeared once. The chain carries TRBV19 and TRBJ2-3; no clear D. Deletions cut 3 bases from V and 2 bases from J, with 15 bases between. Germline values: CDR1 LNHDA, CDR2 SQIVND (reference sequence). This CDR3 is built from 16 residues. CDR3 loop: CASSIGRSFSTDTQYF. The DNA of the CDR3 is TGTGCCAGTAGTATCGGGCGCAGTTTTTCCACAGATACGCAGTATTTT.

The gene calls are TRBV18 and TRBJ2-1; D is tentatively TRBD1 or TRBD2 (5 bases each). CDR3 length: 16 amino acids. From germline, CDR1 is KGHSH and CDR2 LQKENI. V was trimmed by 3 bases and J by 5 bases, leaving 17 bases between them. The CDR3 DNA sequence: TGTGCCAGCTCACCGCCGGGACGACTTGGGAACAATGAGCAGTTCTTC. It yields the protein CASSPPGRLGNNEQFF. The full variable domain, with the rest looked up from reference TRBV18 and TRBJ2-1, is NAGVMQNPRHLVRRRGQEARLRCSPMKGHSHVYWYRQLPEEGLKFMVYLQKENIIDESGMPKERFSAEFPKEGPSILRIQQVVRGDSAAYFCASSPPGRLGNNEQFFGPGTRLTVL.

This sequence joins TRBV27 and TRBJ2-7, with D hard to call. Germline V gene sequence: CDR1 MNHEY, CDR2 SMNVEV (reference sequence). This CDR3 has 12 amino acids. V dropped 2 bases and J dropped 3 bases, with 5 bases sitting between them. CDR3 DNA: TGTGCCAGCAGTTTAAGAGGCTACGAGCAGTACTTC. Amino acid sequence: CASSLRGYEQYF.

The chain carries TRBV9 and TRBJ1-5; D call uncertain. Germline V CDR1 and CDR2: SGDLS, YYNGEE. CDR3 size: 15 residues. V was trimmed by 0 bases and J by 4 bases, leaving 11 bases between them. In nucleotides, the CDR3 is TGTGCCAGCAGCGTAGGGGTAGGGCGAAATCAGCCCCAGCATTTT. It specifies CASSVGVGRNQPQHF.

The CDR3 sequence is CATSDPGEKNEQFF. The CDR3 DNA sequence: TGTGCCACCAGTGACCCAGGGGAAAAGAATGAGCAGTTCTTC. The V and J genes are TRBV24-1 and TRBJ2-1, with a tentative D call TRBD1 (6 bases). This CDR3 has 14 residues. Trimming stripped 4 bases from V and 7 bases from J, with 13 bases between. Germline loops: CDR1 KGHDR, CDR2 SFDVKD.

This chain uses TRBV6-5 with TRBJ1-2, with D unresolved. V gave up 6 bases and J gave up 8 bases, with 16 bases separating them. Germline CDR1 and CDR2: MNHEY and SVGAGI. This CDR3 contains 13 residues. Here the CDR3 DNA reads TGTGCCAGCAGGAAGTGGATGTCGGAAGGCTACACCTTC. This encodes CASRKWMSEGYTF.

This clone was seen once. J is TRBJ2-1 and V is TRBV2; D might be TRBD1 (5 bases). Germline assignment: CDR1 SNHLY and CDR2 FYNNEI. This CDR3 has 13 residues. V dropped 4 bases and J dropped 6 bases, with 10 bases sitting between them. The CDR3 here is CASSGGLLNEQFF. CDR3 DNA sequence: TGTGCCAGCAGTGGGGGCTTACTCAATGAGCAGTTCTTC.

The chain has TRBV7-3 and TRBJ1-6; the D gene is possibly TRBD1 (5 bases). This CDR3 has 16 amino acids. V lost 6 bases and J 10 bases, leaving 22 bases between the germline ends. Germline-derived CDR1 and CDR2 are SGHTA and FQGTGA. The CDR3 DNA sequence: TGTGCCAGCAGTAATAGACGAAGGGGTACGGGATCACCCCTCCACTTT. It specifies CASSNRRRGTGSPLHF.